This T cell receptor beta chain is drawn from a study of identifying expanded T cells in peripheral blood. The V end lost 0 bases, the J end lost 2 bases, and 14 bases lay between the germline ends. This CDR3 comprises 16 residues. CDR1 and CDR2 (germline): SGHAT, FQNNGV. Profiled with immunoSEQ multiplex PCR; TCRdb holds only in-frame clones, not every one. The table lists about 110,000 clones, about 87% of them singletons. This chain joins TRBV11-2 and TRBJ2-7; D call uncertain. The clonotype was recovered from a person between 18 and 75 years old in good health. The specimen was blood. As DNA, the CDR3 is TGTGCCAGCAGCTTAGACGGCAGCCAGAGGACCTACGAGCAGTACTTC. Protein product: CASSLDGSQRTYEQYF.